These 3 T cell receptor beta chains came from one sample sequenced in a study of Graves' ophthalmopathy and Graves' hyperthyroidism. RNA transcripts were the template, and TCR beta CDR3 regions were amplified from them. An initial RT-PCR round employing HTBI primers preceded a second-round multiplex PCR. In TCRdb, the multiplex PCR reads were re-called with MiXCR into one record per CDR3 protein. The data show about 1.1 million distinct CDR3 sequences, 35% to 45% seen once. Sequenced material: peripheral blood or thyroid tissue (not recorded which). The receptors shown here come from an adult man with Graves' hyperthyroidism.

This chain connects TRBV20-1 to TRBJ2-5; tentatively, D is TRBD1 or TRBD2 (6 bases each). The CDR3 loop spans 16 amino acids. V was pared by 5 bases and J by 4 bases, with 23 bases between. Germline V CDR1 and CDR2: DFQATT, SNEGSKA (reference sequence). This chain's CDR3 is CSAPKVRGQGGETQYF. CDR3 coding DNA: TGCAGTGCTCCGAAGGTCAGGGGTCAGGGAGGAGAGACCCAGTACTTC.

This clonotype was detected ten times or more. The chain is built from TRBV12-3 or TRBV12-4 and TRBJ1-6; D gene uncertain. This CDR3 comprises 13 residues. V shed 6 bases and J shed 5 bases, with 8 bases lying between them. CDR3 coding DNA: TGTGCCAGCAGACGAGGAGATAATTCACCCCTCCACTTT. This sequence encodes CASRRGDNSPLHF.

This clonotype was detected only once. V and J are TRBV9 and TRBJ2-2; TRBD2 is a possible D gene (5 bases). Germline CDR1 reads SGDLS; CDR2 reads YYNGEE. CDR3 size: 13 residues. Trimming removed 6 bases from V and 0 bases from J, with 6 bases in between. The CDR3, as DNA: TGTGCCAGCACCGGGGCGAACACCGGGGAGCTGTTTTTT. Its protein product is CASTGANTGELFF. Full variable domain (missing parts from reference TRBV9 and TRBJ2-2): DSGVTQTPKHLITATGQRVTLRCSPRSGDLSVYWYQQSLDQGLQFLIQYYNGEERAKGNILERFSAQQFPDLHSELNLSSLELGDSALYFCASTGANTGELFFGEGSRLTVL.